Listed below are T cell receptor beta chains from one sample, sequenced in a study of human T cells and chemical hapten exposure. TCRdb independently ran MiXCR on the RACE reads; one entry per CDR3 protein. Here the sample spans approximately 80,000 distinct CDR3 sequences, 7.5% to 9.5% being singletons. The sequenced sample was whole blood, obtained in connection with sensitization to the hapten diphenylcyclopropenone (DPC). These receptors all come from a woman aged 25 to 39 with alopecia areata. Some clones in this sample may be carry-over from other donors' samples. CDR3s include the opening cysteine and the closing phenylalanine or tryptophan. A D gene is named only where the DNA matches it firmly. Expanded clones get a size class; other rows say once, few or many, or leave the size out.

V	D	J	size	CDR3	DNA
TRBV3-1	-	TRBJ2-1	-	CASRLYNEQFF	TGTGCCAGCAGACTGTACAATGAGCAGTTCTTC
TRBV7-6	TRBD1	TRBJ2-2	-	CASSLLTGGNTGELFF	TGTGCCAGCAGCTTATTGACAGGGGGCAACACCGGGGAGCTGTTTTTT
TRBV12-3/TRBV12-4	-	TRBJ2-1	many	CASSVIGTSGQFF	TGTGCCAGCAGTGTAATTGGGACTTCGGGGCAGTTCTTC
TRBV7-2	-	TRBJ2-5	once	CASSLVSRVGAETQYF	TGTGCCAGCAGCTTAGTTAGTCGTGTGGGGGCAGAGACCCAGTACTTC
TRBV14	-	TRBJ1-3	-	CASSQLGILRNTIYF	TGTGCCAGCAGCCAACTGGGAATTCTCCGAAACACCATATATTTT
TRBV12-3/TRBV12-4	-	TRBJ1-5	few	CASSPQGSSNQPQHF	TGTGCCAGCAGCCCACAGGGATCAAGCAATCAGCCCCAGCATTTT
TRBV7-9	-	TRBJ2-2	many	CASSLAGNTGELFF	TGTGCCAGCAGCTTAGCGGGGAACACCGGGGAGCTGTTTTTT
TRBV4-1	-	TRBJ1-3	many	CASSQEEGNAAGAGNTIYF	TGCGCCAGCAGCCAAGAGGAGGGAAACGCAGCGGGTGCCGGAAACACCATATATTTT
TRBV29-1	-	TRBJ2-7	-	CSAGRSSYEQYF	TGCAGCGCCGGAAGGTCCTCCTACGAGCAGTACTTC
TRBV24-1	-	TRBJ2-3	few	CATSDPTGTDTQYF	TGTGCCACCAGTGATCCGACTGGTACAGATACGCAGTATTTT
TRBV6-5	-	TRBJ1-6	many	CASTRKPGNSPLHF	TGTGCCAGCACCAGGAAACCGGGTAATTCACCCCTCCACTTT
TRBV6-1	-	TRBJ1-2	few	CASSEERGSNYGYTF	TGTGCCAGTAGTGAAGAACGGGGGTCGAACTATGGCTACACCTTC
TRBV20-1	TRBD2	TRBJ2-7	few	CSAQDWTSGGEQYF	TGCAGTGCCCAAGACTGGACTAGCGGGGGCGAGCAGTACTTC
TRBV5-1	TRBD2	TRBJ2-1	-	CASSRTSGGDEQFF	TGCGCCAGCAGCAGGACTAGCGGGGGGGATGAGCAGTTCTTC
TRBV29-1	-	TRBJ1-1	many	CSADSPPHDTEAFF	TGCAGCGCGGATTCCCCCCCCCACGACACTGAAGCTTTCTTT
TRBV12-3/TRBV12-4	TRBD1	TRBJ1-2	few	CASSPTGGLANYGYTF	TGTGCCAGCAGCCCGACAGGGGGCCTAGCTAACTATGGCTACACCTTC
TRBV29-1	TRBD1	TRBJ1-1	many	CSVVTGANTEAFF	TGCAGCGTCGTGACAGGGGCGAACACTGAAGCTTTCTTT
TRBV6-1	TRBD2	TRBJ2-7	few	CASSDRTSGEAYEQYF	TGTGCCAGCAGTGATCGGACTAGCGGGGAAGCCTACGAGCAGTACTTC
TRBV20-1	-	TRBJ1-2	many	CSATDRPYGYTF	TGCAGTGCTACAGACCGACCCTATGGCTACACCTTC
TRBV5-1	-	TRBJ1-6	-	CASSLETVSPLHF	TGCGCCAGCAGCTTGGAGACAGTTTCACCCCTCCACTTT
TRBV23-1	TRBD1	TRBJ1-4	-	CATSDEQGEEKLFF	TGCGCCACCTCAGACGAACAGGGGGAAGAAAAACTGTTTTTT
TRBV20-1	-	TRBJ1-6	many	CSAVRDVNSPLHF	TGCAGTGCTGTACGGGACGTGAATTCACCCCTCCACTTT
TRBV29-1	TRBD2	TRBJ2-5	many	CSVAGLRYQETQYF	TGCAGCGTAGCGGGACTCAGGTACCAAGAGACCCAGTACTTC
TRBV12-3/TRBV12-4	-	TRBJ1-5	many	CASGRFEGERPQHF	TGTGCCAGCGGACGATTCGAGGGGGAACGGCCCCAGCATTTT
TRBV12-3/TRBV12-4	TRBD1	TRBJ2-7	many	CASSFGPGQTYEQYF	TGTGCCAGCAGTTTCGGACCGGGACAGACCTACGAGCAGTACTTC
TRBV5-1	-	TRBJ2-5	-	CASREGTVETQYF	TGCGCCAGCAGGGAGGGCACGGTTGAGACCCAGTACTTC
TRBV30	-	TRBJ1-4	many	CAWNSGQPNEKLFF	TGTGCCTGGAACTCGGGGCAGCCTAATGAAAAACTGTTTTTT
TRBV6-2/TRBV6-3	-	TRBJ1-3	many	CASRVDISGNTIYF	TGTGCCAGCAGGGTTGACATCTCTGGAAACACCATATATTTT
TRBV6-2/TRBV6-3	-	TRBJ2-7	-	CASSYSTGGGRLYEQYF	TGTGCCAGCAGTTACTCGACTGGCGGGGGCCGCCTCTACGAGCAGTACTTC
TRBV28	-	TRBJ1-4	few	CASSLFLWGVEQTNNEKLFF	TGTGCCAGCAGTTTATTTCTATGGGGGGTCGAGCAAACCAATAATGAAAAACTGTTTTTT
TRBV29-1	TRBD1	TRBJ1-1	few	CSVTGTGVPEAFF	TGCAGCGTTACCGGGACAGGGGTCCCTGAAGCTTTCTTT
TRBV19	-	TRBJ1-6	many	CASLGTDHYNSPLHF	TGTGCCAGTCTGGGAACGGATCACTATAATTCACCCCTCCACTTT
TRBV12-3/TRBV12-4	-	TRBJ2-1	-	CASSQWGGPMDEQFF	TGTGCCAGCAGTCAATGGGGGGGGCCTATGGATGAGCAGTTCTTC
TRBV6-1	-	TRBJ1-5	many	CASSEFLAGGQPQHF	TGTGCCAGCAGTGAATTTCTGGCAGGCGGTCAGCCCCAGCATTTT
TRBV14	-	TRBJ2-1	many	CASSHEVGFPPLVF	TGTGCCAGCAGCCATGAAGTTGGGTTTCCCCCTCTGGTCTTC
TRBV7-9	-	TRBJ2-2	-	CASSLDSGTYTGELFF	TGTGCCAGCAGCTTAGATTCGGGGACCTACACCGGGGAGCTGTTTTTT
TRBV27	-	TRBJ2-7	-	CASSLTRAGEQYF	TGTGCCAGCAGTTTGACAAGGGCTGGCGAGCAGTACTTC
TRBV12-5	TRBD1	TRBJ1-1	-	CASGPQGGTEAFF	TGTGCTAGTGGTCCGCAGGGGGGCACTGAAGCTTTCTTT
TRBV2	TRBD2	TRBJ2-2	many	CASSPPGLAPGELFF	TGTGCCAGCAGTCCACCGGGACTAGCTCCCGGGGAGCTGTTTTTT
TRBV6-6	-	TRBJ2-3	few	CAIAPPHTDTQYF	TGTGCCATCGCCCCCCCCCACACAGATACGCAGTATTTT
TRBV30	-	TRBJ1-1	few	CAWSQTHSTEAFF	TGTGCCTGGAGTCAAACCCACTCCACTGAAGCTTTCTTT
TRBV7-9	-	TRBJ1-2	many	CASSRAGNYGYTF	TGTGCCAGCAGCCGGGCGGGCAACTATGGCTACACCTTC
TRBV6-5	TRBD1	TRBJ1-5	many	CASSWTGGGQPQHF	TGTGCCAGCAGCTGGACAGGGGGCGGCCAGCCCCAGCATTTT
TRBV12-3/TRBV12-4	-	TRBJ1-1	many	CASGQTMNTEAFF	TGTGCCAGCGGTCAGACCATGAACACTGAAGCTTTCTTT
TRBV29-1	-	TRBJ1-1	few	CSVGTGRNTEAFF	TGCAGCGTTGGCACAGGAAGGAACACTGAAGCTTTCTTT